Below, 13 T cell receptor beta chains from the same sample are listed, as sequenced in a study of T-cell memory formation after mild COVID-19. Via MiXCR, TCRdb re-called the 5' RACE reads, giving one row per CDR3 protein. This table has approximately 500,000 distinct CDR3 sequences, roughly 25% appearing once. The sequencing sample was made of PBMCs or a T cell subset sorted from them (not recorded which). The receptors were sampled from an adult woman who had mild COVID-19 (a few samples of this study predate the infection). Cell type and time point are not known.

The chain employs TRBV6-2 or TRBV6-3 and TRBJ1-1; maybe TRBD1 (6 bases). The germline V gene has CDR1 MNHEY and CDR2 SVGEGT. The CDR3 is 16 residues long. Trimming stripped 5 bases from V and 1 base from J, with 17 bases between. This CDR3 reads CASSQLRGQTNTEAFF. For the CDR3, the DNA is TGTGCCAGCAGTCAACTTCGTGGACAGACGAACACTGAAGCTTTCTTT.

J is TRBJ2-7 and V is TRBV4-3; 8 bases map to TRBD1. V dropped 2 bases and J dropped 2; count of bases not matched to a gene: 5. The CDR3 has 15 residues. Germline V CDR1 and CDR2: LGHNA, YSLEER. Here the CDR3 DNA reads TGCGCCAGCAGCCAAAACTACAGGGGGGCCTACGAGCAGTACTTC. It translates to CASSQNYRGAYEQYF.

The chain employs TRBV18 and TRBJ2-3, with TRBD2 as a possible D gene (6 bases). The germline V gene encodes CDR1 KGHSH and CDR2 LQKENI. V lost 3 bases and J lost 4, with 17 bases in between. This CDR3 contains 16 residues. The CDR3 here is CASSPPGLGLADTQYF. CDR3 nucleotides: TGTGCCAGCTCACCCCCGGGACTGGGGTTGGCAGATACGCAGTATTTT.

This clonotype was observed a handful of times. The genes are TRBV5-1 and TRBJ1-1; 7 bases map to TRBD1. With 3 bases clipped from V and 11 bases from J, the junction kept 10 bases outside the gene matches. The germline CDR1 and CDR2 sequences are SGHRS and YFSETQ. The CDR3 has 13 amino acids. CDR3: CASSYRDSKGAFF. The CDR3 region has the DNA TGCGCCAGCAGCTACCGGGACAGCAAAGGGGCTTTCTTT. Combining the CDR3 with reference TRBV5-1 and TRBJ1-1 gives the whole variable domain KAGVTQTPRYLIKTRGQQVTLSCSPISGHRSVSWYQQTPGQGLQFLFEYFSETQRNKGNFPGRFSGRQFSNSRSEMNVSTLELGDSALYLCASSYRDSKGAFFGQGTRLTVV.

The chain joins TRBV27 to TRBJ1-2; 10 bases line up with TRBD1. CDR1 and CDR2 (germline): MNHEY, SMNVEV (reference sequence). The J segment lost 7 bases and the V segment lost 3 bases, leaving 5 bases of the junction unmatched. This CDR3 has 14 residues. The CDR3 bases are TGTGCCAGCAGTTTGAGACAGGGGGCGCGTGGCTACACCTTC. Translated, it gives CASSLRQGARGYTF.

The chain has TRBV9 and TRBJ2-1, with 9 bases aligning to TRBD1. Germline V gene sequence: CDR1 SGDLS, CDR2 YYNGEE. The CDR3 runs 15 residues. Losses at the gene ends were 4 bases for V and 5 bases for J; bases not matched to a gene: 7. The CDR3 here is CASSPTGQGDNEQFF. In DNA form, the CDR3 reads TGTGCCAGCAGCCCAACGGGACAGGGAGACAATGAGCAGTTCTTC.

This clonotype was seen only a few times. The J gene is TRBJ2-1, the V gene TRBV7-9; 9 nucleotides align to TRBD1. The V gene end was trimmed by 5 bases and the J gene end by 3 bases; junction bases not matched to a gene: 8. Germline values: CDR1 SEHNR, CDR2 FQNEAQ (reference sequence). This CDR3 is 16 amino acids long. The CDR3 bases are TGTGCCAGCAGCCTTTACCGGGACAGGGACTACAATGAGCAGTTCTTC. It is translated as CASSLYRDRDYNEQFF.

The V call is TRBV24-1, the J call TRBJ2-3; the D is unclear. Looked up from germline, CDR1 is KGHDR and CDR2 is SFDVKD. The CDR3 has 13 amino acids. V shed 4 bases and J shed 6 bases, with 10 bases lying between them. This CDR3 reads CATSEVREDTQYF. CDR3 nucleotides: TGTGCCACCAGTGAAGTGCGAGAGGATACGCAGTATTTT.

The chain is built from TRBV19 and TRBJ1-5; possibly TRBD1 for D (5 bases). The CDR3 runs to 14 residues. The V end was cut by 6 bases, the J end by 7 bases, with 16 bases between. Per germline, CDR1 LNHDA and CDR2 SQIVND (reference sequence). The CDR3 coding sequence is TGTGCCAGTAGGATTTGGGGGTTGTGGCAGCCCCAGCATTTT. Translated, it gives CASRIWGLWQPQHF.

The V gene is TRBV6-1, the J gene TRBJ2-1; D gene ambiguous. Trimming removed 7 bases at V and 5 bases at J, with 18 bases between. The CDR3 sequence is 15 residues long. The germline CDR1 and CDR2 sequences are MNHNS and SASEGT. The CDR3 DNA sequence: TGTGCCAGCACCCAAGGGCAGTGGAGCAACAATGAGCAGTTCTTC. It is translated as CASTQGQWSNNEQFF.

The chain has TRBV2 and TRBJ2-3, with D perhaps matching TRBD1 (6 bases). Germline CDR1 SNHLY, CDR2 FYNNEI. The ends were cut back, 4 bases at V and 4 bases at J, with 9 bases in the middle. The CDR3 sequence is 13 residues long. CDR3 loop: CASSVNRADTQYF. CDR3 in DNA: TGTGCCAGCAGTGTTAACAGGGCAGATACGCAGTATTTT.

The rearrangement joins TRBV20-1 to TRBJ2-1; 9 positions match TRBD2. The CDR3 is 17 amino acids. Germline CDR1 and CDR2: DFQATT and SNEGSKA (reference sequence). The ends lost 1 base at V and 2 bases at J; junction bases unmatched: 9. The chain's CDR3 is CSARVSGSVPTYNEQFF. DNA of the CDR3: TGCAGTGCTAGAGTTAGCGGGAGTGTCCCCACCTACAATGAGCAGTTCTTC.

The V and J genes are TRBV20-1 and TRBJ2-7, with no clear D. The CDR3 totals 13 residues. CDR1 is DFQATT and CDR2 is SNEGSKA in the germline V gene (reference sequence). Trimming took off 0 bases at V and 0 bases at J, with 6 bases between the two ends. The DNA of the CDR3 is TGCAGTGCTAGAGACGGCTACTCCTACGAGCAGTACTTC. Amino acids: CSARDGYSYEQYF.